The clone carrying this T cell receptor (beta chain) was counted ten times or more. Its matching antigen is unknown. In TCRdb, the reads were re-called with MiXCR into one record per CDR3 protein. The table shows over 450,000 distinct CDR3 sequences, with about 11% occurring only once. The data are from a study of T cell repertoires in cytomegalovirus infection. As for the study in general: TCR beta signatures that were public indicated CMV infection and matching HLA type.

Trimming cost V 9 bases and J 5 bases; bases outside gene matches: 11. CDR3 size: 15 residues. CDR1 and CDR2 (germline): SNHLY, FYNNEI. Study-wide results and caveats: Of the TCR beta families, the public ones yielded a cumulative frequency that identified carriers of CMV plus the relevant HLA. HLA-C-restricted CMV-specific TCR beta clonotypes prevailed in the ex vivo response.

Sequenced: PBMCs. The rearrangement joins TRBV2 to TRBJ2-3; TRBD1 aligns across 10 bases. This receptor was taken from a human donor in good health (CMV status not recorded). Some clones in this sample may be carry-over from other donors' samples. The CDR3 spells CASLRQGAMRDTQYF. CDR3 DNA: TGTGCCAGTCTGAGACAGGGGGCGATGAGAGATACGCAGTATTTT. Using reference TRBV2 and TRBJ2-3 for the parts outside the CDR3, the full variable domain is EPEVTQTPSHQVTQMGQEVILRCVPISNHLYFYWYRQILGQKVEFLVSFYNNEISEKSEIFDDQFSVERPDGSNFTLKIRSTKLEDSAMYFCASLRQGAMRDTQYFGPGTRLTVL.